The 21 T cell receptor beta chains presented below share a single source sample, sequenced in a study of human T cells and chemical hapten exposure. TCRdb processed the RACE reads anew with MiXCR; each CDR3 protein has one entry. The sample shows around 300,000 distinct CDR3 sequences, roughly 7.4% of them seen only once. The time point is: pre-sensitization, week 0. The treatment was: therapeutic diphenylcyclopropenone sensitization with weekly scalp DPC. The specimen comprised whole blood, sampled in connection with sensitization to the hapten diphenylcyclopropenone (DPC). Every receptor here comes from a man aged 18-30 years with alopecia areata. Some clones in this sample may be carry-over from other donors' samples.

A few counts support this clonotype. The V gene is TRBV6-2 or TRBV6-3, the J gene TRBJ2-3, with D possibly TRBD2 on 6 matching bases. Per the germline V gene, CDR1 is MNHEY and CDR2 is SVGEGT. This CDR3 spans 14 amino acids. V lost 7 bases and J 8 bases, leaving 19 bases between the germline ends. The CDR3 reads CASKVPGLAGTQYF. CDR3 bases: TGTGCCAGCAAAGTCCCGGGACTCGCCGGTACGCAGTATTTT.

The table lists this clonotype with many counts. CDR3 residues: CASSEARGKGFF. The CDR3 DNA follows: TGTGCCAGCAGTGAAGCTCGAGGGAAAGGTTTCTTT. The rearrangement uses TRBV2 and TRBJ1-1, with D unclear. The V end lost 0 bases, the J end lost 13 bases, and 12 bases lay between the germline ends. Germline loops: CDR1 SNHLY, CDR2 FYNNEI. This CDR3 has 12 residues.

This clonotype was seen a few times. The genes are TRBV12-3 or TRBV12-4 and TRBJ2-7; 7 nucleotides agree with TRBD1. The CDR3 is 13 residues long. The V gene end was trimmed by 3 bases and the J gene end by 6 bases; junction bases not matched to a gene: 5. CDR3 region: CASSFGQDLEQYV. In DNA form, the CDR3 reads TGTGCCAGCAGTTTCGGACAGGACCTCGAGCAGTACGTC.

The rearrangement joins TRBV9 to TRBJ1-4, with a tentative D call TRBD1 (5 bases). Trimming took 0 bases from V and 7 from J, leaving 13 bases between them. The CDR3 has 15 amino acids. The germline CDR1 and CDR2 sequences are SGDLS and YYNGEE. This CDR3 reads CASSVDAGGGEKLFF. The CDR3 bases are TGTGCCAGCAGCGTAGACGCTGGGGGGGGTGAAAAACTGTTTTTT.

The rearrangement links TRBV5-5 to TRBJ2-2; TRBD1 matches at 9 bases. CDR1 SGHKS and CDR2 YYEKEE come from the germline V gene (reference sequence). J gave up 0 bases and V 5 bases, and 5 bases lay outside the gene matches. The CDR3 has 16 residues. CDR3 sequence (DNA): TGTGCCAGCAGGTTTACAGGGGGCGCGAACACCGGGGAGCTGTTTTTT. This translates into CASRFTGGANTGELFF.

This clonotype was recorded a few times. V usage is TRBV7-2 and J usage is TRBJ2-1; TRBD2 might be the D (5 bases). This CDR3 comprises 15 residues. Trimming shortened V by 0 bases and J by 7 bases, and 13 bases separated the two germline ends. Per germline, CDR1 SGHTA and CDR2 FQGNSA. In DNA, the CDR3 is TGTGCCAGCAGCTTAGCGTCAACTAGTCGGAATGAGCAGTTCTTC. This encodes CASSLASTSRNEQFF.

This clonotype was observed a few times. J is TRBJ2-7 and V is TRBV4-2; 8 bases fit TRBD1. The CDR3 consists of 16 residues. CDR1 and CDR2 from the germline V gene are LGHNA and YNFKEQ. V was pared by 4 bases and J by 2 bases, with 10 bases of the junction left unmatched. The CDR3 loop is CASSRTQGALAYEQYF. The CDR3 DNA reads TGTGCCAGCAGCCGGACGCAGGGGGCTCTGGCCTACGAGCAGTACTTC.

This clonotype was seen at least ten times. This chain joins TRBV28 and TRBJ1-5; no firm D call. CDR3 length equals 15 residues. The V gene's germline CDR1 is MDHEN and CDR2 SYDVKM. V lost 6 bases to trimming and J lost 4 bases, with 16 bases between them. The CDR3 nucleotides read TGTGCCAGCAGCGAAAGACTTGTAGGAAATCAGCCCCAGCATTTT. Residues: CASSERLVGNQPQHF.

This clonotype has just a few counts. The rearrangement links TRBV5-6 to TRBJ1-1; TRBD1 is a possible D gene (6 bases). CDR1 and CDR2 (germline): SGHDT, YYEEEE. The CDR3 totals 11 residues. V was shortened by 4 bases and J by 8 bases, with 9 bases between the two germline ends. The CDR3 sequence is CASSGGAEAFF. The CDR3 nucleotides read TGTGCCAGCAGCGGGGGGGCGGAAGCTTTCTTT.

The gene calls are TRBV29-1 and TRBJ1-2, with 9 bases lining up with TRBD1. V was clipped by 2 bases and J by 4 bases; unmatched bases: 5. The CDR3 totals 14 residues. The V gene's germline CDR1 is SQVTM and CDR2 ANQGSEA. The CDR3 bases are TGCAGCGTTGAACCATGGACAGGGGCCTATGGCTACACCTTC. Amino acid sequence: CSVEPWTGAYGYTF.

In this sample, this clonotype turned up many times. The chain links TRBV6-5 to TRBJ1-1; 8 nucleotides agree with TRBD1. V was pared by 0 bases and J by 2 bases, with 2 bases of the junction left unmatched. This CDR3 has 15 amino acids. The germline gives CDR1 MNHEY, CDR2 SVGAGI. CDR3: CASSYSTGVNTEAFF. The CDR3 region has the DNA TGTGCCAGCAGTTACTCGACAGGGGTTAACACTGAAGCTTTCTTT.

This clonotype was recorded at least ten times. The chain employs TRBV28 and TRBJ2-5; D perhaps matches TRBD2 (7 bases). The CDR3 consists of 15 residues. Trimming shortened V by 2 bases and J by 7 bases, and 17 bases separated the two germline ends. The germline V gene encodes CDR1 MDHEN and CDR2 SYDVKM. The CDR3 is CASSLEGQGGGTQYF. The CDR3 DNA reads as TGTGCCAGCAGTTTAGAGGGCCAGGGAGGGGGGACCCAGTACTTC.

The table lists this clonotype with a few counts. The genes are TRBV11-2 and TRBJ2-1; D might be TRBD2 (7 bases). The CDR3 runs to 15 residues. V was pared by 0 bases and J by 8 bases, with 14 bases between. The V gene's germline CDR1 is SGHAT and CDR2 FQNNGV. DNA of the CDR3: TGTGCCAGCAGCTTAGAGGGGGGGGCCATTGATGAGCAGTTCTTC. Its translation: CASSLEGGAIDEQFF.

This clonotype was seen ten or more times. The rearrangement joins TRBV27 to TRBJ2-7, with D unclear. Between the trimmed V and J ends, which lost 2 bases and 2 bases, there was a span of 10 bases. This CDR3 is 14 amino acids long. Germline V CDR1 and CDR2: MNHEY, SMNVEV (reference sequence). CDR3 nucleotides: TGTGCCAGCAGTTTAAGAGCCAGGCCCTACGAGCAGTACGTC. Protein product: CASSLRARPYEQYV.

In its sample, this clonotype was seen a few times. The chain is built from TRBV6-2 or TRBV6-3 and TRBJ2-7; D is undetermined. Germline CDR1 reads MNHEY; CDR2 reads SVGEGT. The ends were cut back, 4 bases at V and 6 bases at J, with 13 bases in the middle. The CDR3 is 13 residues long. CDR3 protein: CASSLNEVVEQYV. DNA of the CDR3: TGTGCCAGCAGTTTGAATGAAGTAGTCGAGCAGTACGTC.

This clonotype was detected only a few times. The genes are TRBV7-2 and TRBJ2-1; a weak D match, TRBD1 (5 bases). V was pared by 3 bases and J by 15 bases, with 15 bases between. This CDR3 spans 12 amino acids. Germline CDR1 and CDR2: SGHTA and FQGNSA. CDR3 DNA: TGTGCCAGCAGCTTCCCTGACAGAATAGGGTTCTTC. This codes for CASSFPDRIGFF.

This chain uses TRBV4-1 with TRBJ1-2; D gene unclear. The CDR3 runs 16 residues. Germline assignment: CDR1 MGHRA and CDR2 YSYEKL. Trimming shortened V by 2 bases and J by 1 base, and 14 bases separated the two germline ends. CDR3 sequence reads: CASSQTGEMINYGYTF. The CDR3 DNA sequence: TGCGCCAGCAGCCAAACTGGTGAAATGATTAACTATGGCTACACCTTC.

V is TRBV13 and J is TRBJ1-2; D perhaps matches TRBD1 (6 bases). The V end was cut by 4 bases, the J end by 8 bases, with 11 bases between. The CDR3 has 12 amino acids. Germline V gene lookup returns CDR1 PRHDT and CDR2 FYEKMQ (reference sequence). CDR3 amino acids: CASSSGTSGYTF. The DNA for the CDR3 is TGTGCCAGCAGCTCAGGGACAAGCGGCTACACCTTC.

The rearrangement uses TRBV20-1 and TRBJ1-2, with 7 bases that match TRBD1. The germline V gene has CDR1 DFQATT and CDR2 SNEGSKA (reference sequence). The CDR3 contains 14 residues. Trimming removed 1 base from V and 5 bases from J; junction bases left unmatched: 7. The CDR3 DNA reads as TGCAGTGCTAGAGTATCTGACAGGGTTTATGGCTACACCTTC. Translating it yields CSARVSDRVYGYTF.

This clonotype was counted only a few times. The chain uses TRBV12-3 or TRBV12-4 and TRBJ2-2, with 7 bases fitting TRBD2. V lost 5 bases and J lost 3; bases outside the gene matches: 3. The CDR3 is 14 amino acids. In DNA form, the CDR3 reads TGTGCCAGCAGTCCCGGGGGGTACACCGGGGAGCTGTTTTTT. This codes for CASSPGGYTGELFF.

There are many counts of this clonotype. This chain connects TRBV7-9 to TRBJ2-3; D is possibly TRBD1 or TRBD2 (5 bases each). Germline V gene data show CDR1 as SEHNR and CDR2 as FQNEAQ (reference sequence). V lost 1 base and J 6 bases, leaving 8 bases between the germline ends. The CDR3 runs to 13 residues. The CDR3: CASSLGGADTQYF. CDR3 coding DNA: TGTGCCAGCAGCTTAGGAGGGGCGGATACGCAGTATTTT.